The clone carrying this T cell receptor beta chain was counted a few times. Its antigen remains unidentified. Trimming took off 8 bases at V and 0 bases at J, with 19 bases between the two ends. This CDR3 is 16 amino acids long. Per germline, CDR1 MGHRA and CDR2 YSYEKL. TCRdb reprocessed the reads via MiXCR and lists one record per CDR3 protein. The data contain 450,000 to 600,000 distinct CDR3 sequences, 33% of them singletons. This sample is part of a study of T cell repertoires in cytomegalovirus infection. Study-wide context: Selected CMV epitopes included recently identified HLA-C-restricted ones as well as well-studied HLA-B-restricted ones. An indication of both CMV infection and matching HLA type came from public TCR beta signatures. Overall study results and limits: Dominating the ex vivo response were HLA-C-restricted CMV-specific TCR beta clonotypes.

This chain connects TRBV4-1 to TRBJ1-2; perhaps TRBD1 as D (6 bases). The material was cultured PBMCs, obtained from culture after CMV antigen stimulation. The TCR sequence derives from a human donor in good health (CMV status not recorded). Some clones in this sample may be carry-over from other donors' samples. The CDR3 coding sequence is TGCGCCAGCCGACAACCGGGGGCAGGGACTAACTATGGCTACACCTTC. It is translated as CASRQPGAGTNYGYTF.